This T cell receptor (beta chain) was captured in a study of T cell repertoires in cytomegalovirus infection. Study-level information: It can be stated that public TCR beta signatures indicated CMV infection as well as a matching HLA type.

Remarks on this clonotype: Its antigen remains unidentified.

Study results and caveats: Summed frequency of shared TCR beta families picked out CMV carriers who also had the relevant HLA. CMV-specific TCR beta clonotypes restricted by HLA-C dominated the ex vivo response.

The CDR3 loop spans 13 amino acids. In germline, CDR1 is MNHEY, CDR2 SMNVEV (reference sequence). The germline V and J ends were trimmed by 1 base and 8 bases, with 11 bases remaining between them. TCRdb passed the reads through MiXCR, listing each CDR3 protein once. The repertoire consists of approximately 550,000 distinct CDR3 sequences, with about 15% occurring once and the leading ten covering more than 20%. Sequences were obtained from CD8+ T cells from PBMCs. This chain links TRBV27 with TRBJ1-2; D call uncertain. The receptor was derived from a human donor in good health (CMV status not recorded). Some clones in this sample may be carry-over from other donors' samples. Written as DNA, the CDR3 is TGTGCCAGCAGTTTATTTGGTGAGACCGGCTACACCTTC. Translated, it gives CASSLFGETGYTF.